This is a list of T cell receptor beta chains from one sample in a study of T-cell memory formation after mild COVID-19. TCRdb fed the 5' RACE reads into MiXCR, producing one record per CDR3 protein. Of roughly 220,000 distinct CDR3 sequences listed, over 9% were seen once; the top ten hold 3% to 4.5%. Sequenced input: PBMCs or a T cell subset sorted from them (not recorded which). The receptors were gathered from a man in his late teens or twenties who had mild COVID-19 (a few samples of this study predate the infection). Cell type and time point are not known. Each CDR3 is given with its conserved first and last residue. A D gene is named only where the DNA matches it firmly. Size values are once, few and many counts, or a class for expanded clones, and some rows have none.

TRBJ2-3 NA NA TRBV11-2 TGTGCCAGCAGCTTAGCTCTCTGGCAGGGGGATACGCAGTATTTT CASSLALWQGDTQYF
TRBJ2-4 NA NA TRBV7-2 TGTGCCAGCAGCTTATTCGCGGGGCCTACCAAAAACATTCAGTACTTC CASSLFAGPTKNIQYF
TRBJ2-7 TRBD1 NA TRBV5-1 TGCGCCAGCAGCGGCGGGACAGGGGTCTACGAGCAGTACTTC CASSGGTGVYEQYF
TRBJ1-1 NA NA TRBV14 TGTGCCAGCAGCCAAGAGGCAGTCACCGCTTTCTTT CASSQEAVTAFF
TRBJ1-1 NA few TRBV19 TGTGCCAGTAGTTCGACAGGAACGAACACTGAAGCTTTCTTT CASSSTGTNTEAFF
TRBJ1-5 NA few TRBV5-6 TGTGCCAGCAGCTGGGTCACGGGGCCCCAGCATTTT CASSWVTGPQHF
TRBJ2-5 TRBD1 NA TRBV7-2 TGTGCCAGCAGCTTACGGGCAGGGGGCTCTATGGAGACCCAGTACTTC CASSLRAGGSMETQYF
TRBJ1-6 NA many TRBV20-1 TGCAGTGCTTCTTGGGGCTCCAACTATAATTCACCCCTCCACTTT CSASWGSNYNSPLHF
TRBJ1-6 NA few TRBV20-1 TGCAGTGCCTTCGAAGGGGCTTCACCCCTCCACTTT CSAFEGASPLHF
TRBJ2-4 TRBD1 NA TRBV5-5 TGTGCCAGCAGCTTGGCCAAAGGGACAGGGGGAAACATTCAGTACTTC CASSLAKGTGGNIQYF
TRBJ2-1 TRBD2 NA TRBV19 TGTGCCAGCGAAGCGGGACTAGCGTCCCATGAGCAGTTCTTC CASEAGLASHEQFF
TRBJ1-1 NA few TRBV29-1 TGCAGCGCTATAGGCCAGGTTGGCACTGAAGCTTTCTTT CSAIGQVGTEAFF
TRBJ2-2 NA few TRBV4-1 TGCGCCAGCAGCCGCGACAGGTGGTTGAGCACCGGGGAGCTGTTTTTT CASSRDRWLSTGELFF
TRBJ2-1 TRBD2 many TRBV5-1 TGCGCCAGCAGTTCCGGGACTAGCGGGAAGAGCTCCTACAATGAGCAGTTCTTC CASSSGTSGKSSYNEQFF
TRBJ2-1 TRBD2 NA TRBV7-9 TGTGCCAGCACTGAAGCGGGGGCTACCTACAATGAGCAGTTCTTC CASTEAGATYNEQFF
TRBJ1-4 TRBD1 few TRBV20-1 TGCAGTGCTCGGACAGGGAATGAAAAACTGTTTTTT CSARTGNEKLFF
TRBJ1-2 TRBD1 few TRBV7-2 TGTGCCAGCAGCTTAGTACAGGGGGCTAATGGCTACACCTTC CASSLVQGANGYTF
TRBJ2-5 TRBD2 NA TRBV13 TGTGCCAGCAGCTCACAAAACGGGGGGGTCCAAGAGACCCAGTACTTC CASSSQNGGVQETQYF
TRBJ2-3 NA few TRBV2 TGTGCCAGCAGTGAATTTCGGGGTACCACAGATACGCAGTATTTT CASSEFRGTTDTQYF
TRBJ2-3 TRBD2 few TRBV7-2 TGTGCCAGCACCTCAGGGACTATCCCAGATACGCAGTATTTT CASTSGTIPDTQYF
TRBJ1-4 NA NA TRBV15 TGTGCCACCAGCAGAGGACAGACAGGTTTGGAAAAACTGTTTTTT CATSRGQTGLEKLFF
TRBJ2-3 NA NA TRBV7-2 TGTGCCAGCAGCCAGGACTATTTCACAGATACGCAGTATTTT CASSQDYFTDTQYF
TRBJ2-5 NA NA TRBV7-2 TGTGCCAGCAGCCCCCTCAAACTAAATCTAGAGACCCAGTACTTC CASSPLKLNLETQYF
TRBJ2-1 TRBD2 few TRBV11-2 TGTGCCAGCATCAAGACTAGCGGGAGCTACAATGAGCAGTTCTTC CASIKTSGSYNEQFF
TRBJ1-1 NA few TRBV2 TGTGCCAGCAATCGACAGGAAGGGACTGAAGCTTTCTTT CASNRQEGTEAFF
TRBJ2-7 NA many TRBV20-1 TGCAGTGCTCCGCATTACCCGGGCCACGAGCAGTACTTC CSAPHYPGHEQYF
TRBJ2-3 TRBD2 few TRBV7-2 TGTGCCAGCAGCTTAAGACTGCGGGAGAGCACAGATACGCAGTATTTT CASSLRLRESTDTQYF
TRBJ2-4 TRBD1 few TRBV7-2 TGTGCCAGCAGCTTAGAACAGGGGATAAACATTCAGTACTTC CASSLEQGINIQYF
TRBJ1-5 NA NA TRBV5-6 TGTGCCAGCAGCTTTACCCCGGGGGGAACCAATCAGCCCCAGCATTTT CASSFTPGGTNQPQHF
TRBJ2-1 NA many TRBV7-2 TGTGCCAGCAACTTCTACAATGAGCAGTTCTTC CASNFYNEQFF
TRBJ1-5 NA few TRBV20-1 TGCAGTGCTAGGTGGAACCTCAATCAGCCCCAGCATTTT CSARWNLNQPQHF
TRBJ2-2 TRBD1 many TRBV24-1 TGTGCCACCAGCGGGACAGGGGTTCCCGGGGAGCTGTTTTTT CATSGTGVPGELFF
TRBJ2-5 NA many TRBV5-1 TGCGCCAGCAGCCCGAAAAGGGGGACACGGGGAATCCAAGAGACCCAGTACTTC CASSPKRGTRGIQETQYF
TRBJ2-4 TRBD1 few TRBV18 TGTGCCAGCTCACCACCGGGACAGGGTAAAAACATTCAGTACTTC CASSPPGQGKNIQYF
TRBJ1-1 NA NA TRBV14 TGTGCCAGCAGCCCCTCTGACAGACTTTACACTGAAGCTTTCTTT CASSPSDRLYTEAFF
TRBJ2-1 NA NA TRBV5-5 TGTGCCAGCAGCCGACCAACCTACTTGCCACCCTACAATGAGCAGTTCTTC CASSRPTYLPPYNEQFF
TRBJ2-1 NA few TRBV12-5 TGTGCTAGTGGTTATCAACACAATGAGCAGTTCTTC CASGYQHNEQFF
TRBJ1-5 NA few TRBV6-2/TRBV6-3 TGTGCCAGCAGTTACCCAAGGGGGACCCTTTCCAATCAGCCCCAGCATTTT CASSYPRGTLSNQPQHF
TRBJ2-1 TRBD2 many TRBV20-1 TGCAGTGCTAGAGATACCGGGGGGGGCTACAATGAGCAGTTCTTC CSARDTGGGYNEQFF
TRBJ2-1 NA NA TRBV7-2 TGTGCCAGCAGCTTAGGGATGCACAATGAGCAGTTCTTC CASSLGMHNEQFF
TRBJ2-1 NA many TRBV6-2/TRBV6-3 TGTGCCAGCAGGCGGCACAATGAGCAGTTCTTC CASRRHNEQFF
TRBJ1-4 NA many TRBV12-3/TRBV12-4 TGTGCCAGCAGGTCCCCGGTGGGGGGGGAAAAACTGTTTTTT CASRSPVGGEKLFF
TRBJ1-1 NA NA TRBV10-3 TGTGCCATCAGTTGGTCGGAGAACACTGAAGCTTTCTTT CAISWSENTEAFF
TRBJ1-1 NA NA TRBV3-1 TGTGCCAGCAGCACCCTAACGAACACTGAAGCTTTCTTT CASSTLTNTEAFF
TRBJ2-5 NA few TRBV20-1 TGCAGTGCTAGAGACCCCACCGGGGTTGAGACCCAGTACTTC CSARDPTGVETQYF
TRBJ2-6 NA NA TRBV5-1 TGCGCCAGCAGCTTGGGAGGACAGACTGGGGCCAACGTCCTGACTTTC CASSLGGQTGANVLTF
TRBJ2-7 TRBD1 many TRBV4-3 TGCGCCAGCAGCCAAGAAGTCCGACAGGGGGTTATCCGTCCCTCCTACGAGCAGTACTTC CASSQEVRQGVIRPSYEQYF
TRBJ2-1 TRBD2 few TRBV11-2 TGTGCCAGCAGTCTGAGAACGGGACTAGGCGACAATGAGCAGTTCTTC CASSLRTGLGDNEQFF